These 13 T cell receptor beta chains share one sample of origin, sequenced in a study of T cell changes during pregnancy in multiple sclerosis. Only in-frame clones appear in the TCRdb table, and some are missing; sequencing was by immunoSEQ multiplex PCR. Found here are about 41,000 clones, more than 85% of them singletons; the top ten hold 5.5% to 8%. Sample: CD8+ T cells from peripheral blood mononuclear cells, taken in the third trimester of pregnancy. These receptors were taken from a female donor with multiple sclerosis, enrolled in a pregnancy study.

The chain couples TRBV2 to TRBJ2-1; tentative D call: TRBD2 (5 bases). The ends were cut back, 1 base at V and 4 bases at J, with 11 bases in the middle. Germline V gives CDR1 SNHLY, CDR2 FYNNEI. The CDR3 contains 15 residues. CDR3 residues: CASSEEAGGYNEQFF. As DNA, the CDR3 is TGTGCCAGCAGTGAAGAGGCGGGTGGGTACAATGAGCAGTTCTTC. The full variable domain, its missing parts supplied by reference TRBV2 and TRBJ2-1, is EPEVTQTPSHQVTQMGQEVILRCVPISNHLYFYWYRQILGQKVEFLVSFYNNEISEKSEIFDDQFSVERPDGSNFTLKIRSTKLEDSAMYFCASSEEAGGYNEQFFGPGTRLTVL.

The chain employs TRBV7-9 and TRBJ2-7, with 13 bases identical to TRBD2. The CDR3 is 19 amino acids. The V gene end was trimmed by 2 bases and the J gene end by 2 bases; junction bases not matched to a gene: 12. Germline-derived CDR1 and CDR2 are SEHNR and FQNEAQ (reference sequence). The CDR3 nucleotides are TGTGCCAGCAGCTTATCACGACTAGCGGGAGGATCGGACCCCTACGAGCAGTACTTC. Translating it yields CASSLSRLAGGSDPYEQYF. The whole variable domain, filled in from reference TRBV7-9 and TRBJ2-7, reads DTGVSQNPRHKITKRGQNVTFRCDPISEHNRLYWYRQTLGQGPEFLTYFQNEAQLEKSRLLSDRFSAERPKGSFSTLEIQRTEQGDSAMYLCASSLSRLAGGSDPYEQYFGPGTRLTVT.

The rearrangement links TRBV4-1 to TRBJ1-1; TRBD1 might be the D (5 bases). Trimming removed 3 bases from V and 1 base from J, with 9 bases in between. This CDR3 is built from 14 residues. The germline V gene has CDR1 MGHRA and CDR2 YSYEKL. The CDR3 DNA reads as TGCGCCAGCAGCCAGATCGGGGGGAACACTGAAGCTTTCTTT. Amino acids: CASSQIGGNTEAFF.

The gene calls are TRBV5-5 and TRBJ2-7; D is unresolved. In germline, CDR1 is SGHKS, CDR2 YYEKEE (reference sequence). The V end lost 6 bases, the J end lost 2 bases, and 15 bases lay between the germline ends. CDR3 length equals 14 residues. The CDR3 bases are TGTGCCAGCAATGGGCCTAACAAGCCCTACGAGCAGTACTTC. Amino acid sequence: CASNGPNKPYEQYF.

The chain is built from TRBV9 and TRBJ2-7; D gene unclear. Trimming left V 2 bases short and J 0 bases short, with 9 bases between. The V gene's germline CDR1 is SGDLS and CDR2 YYNGEE. This CDR3 is 14 amino acids long. The CDR3 here is CASSVGGDSYEQYF. For the CDR3, the DNA is TGTGCCAGCAGCGTGGGTGGAGACTCCTACGAGCAGTACTTC. Variable domain in full (rest from reference TRBV9 and TRBJ2-7): DSGVTQTPKHLITATGQRVTLRCSPRSGDLSVYWYQQSLDQGLQFLIQYYNGEERAKGNILERFSAQQFPDLHSELNLSSLELGDSALYFCASSVGGDSYEQYFGPGTRLTVT.

This clone appeared a single time. The rearrangement links TRBV13 to TRBJ2-7; D is possibly TRBD2 (5 bases). Germline V gives CDR1 PRHDT, CDR2 FYEKMQ (reference sequence). Trimming removed 5 bases at V and 4 bases at J, with 15 bases between. This CDR3 contains 14 residues. The CDR3 here is CASSPPGNRYEQYF. The CDR3 DNA reads TGTGCCAGCAGCCCCCCCGGGAATAGGTACGAGCAGTACTTC.

V gene TRBV13 combines with J gene TRBJ1-1, with D tentatively TRBD1 (5 bases). The CDR3 has 15 residues. Germline-derived CDR1 and CDR2 are PRHDT and FYEKMQ (reference sequence). Trimming took off 5 bases at V and 0 bases at J, with 13 bases between the two ends. CDR3 sequence: CASSGRQHMNTEAFF. For the CDR3, the DNA is TGTGCCAGCAGCGGACGACAGCACATGAACACTGAAGCTTTCTTT.

V gene TRBV27 combines with J gene TRBJ2-7; the D gene is possibly TRBD1 (6 bases). The V and J ends lost 3 bases and 2 bases respectively, with 11 bases between them. Germline V CDR1 and CDR2: MNHEY, SMNVEV (reference sequence). This CDR3 comprises 14 residues. CDR3 nucleotides: TGTGCCAGCAGTTTGTCCAGGGGAGCCTACGAGCAGTACTTC. Residues: CASSLSRGAYEQYF.

This clone occurred a few times. The rearrangement uses TRBV30 and TRBJ2-1; 9 bases are shared with TRBD2. V shed 3 bases and J 8 bases; nucleotides not matched to a gene: 11. The CDR3 covers 15 residues. Germline CDR1 and CDR2: GTSNPN and SVGIG (reference sequence). The CDR3 loop is CAWSPSSGDADEQFF. In nucleotides, the CDR3 is TGTGCCTGGAGCCCCTCTAGCGGGGATGCGGATGAGCAGTTCTTC.

The chain combines TRBV27 with TRBJ1-1; 7 bases are shared with TRBD1. The CDR3 has 14 residues. Unmatched junction bases numbered 7, after V lost 7 bases and J lost 2 bases. Germline CDR1 is MNHEY and CDR2 is SMNVEV (reference sequence). The CDR3 here is CASNPTGSNTEAFF. DNA of the CDR3: TGTGCCAGCAACCCGACAGGGAGCAACACTGAAGCTTTCTTT.

The CDR3 spells CASTELGNEQFF. The CDR3 bases are TGTGCCAGCACCGAACTAGGGAATGAGCAGTTCTTC. V and J are TRBV7-9 and TRBJ2-1; a weak D match, TRBD2 (5 bases). CDR1 SEHNR and CDR2 FQNEAQ come from the germline V gene (reference sequence). V lost 7 bases, J lost 7 bases, and 11 bases lay in between. The length of the CDR3 is 12 residues.

The chain recombines TRBV7-9 with TRBJ1-3, with TRBD1 matching 8 bases. CDR3 size: 14 residues. Germline V gene data show CDR1 as SEHNR and CDR2 as FQNEAQ (reference sequence). V shed 5 bases and J 7 bases; nucleotides not matched to a gene: 7. For the CDR3, the DNA is TGTGCCAGCAGCACCACGACAGGGGCGAACACCATATATTTT. Amino acid sequence: CASSTTTGANTIYF.

The chain joins TRBV4-1 to TRBJ1-1, with D perhaps TRBD1 (6 bases). V was cut by 1 base and J by 8 bases, with 14 bases left in between. The CDR3 runs to 14 residues. Germline CDR1 MGHRA, CDR2 YSYEKL. CDR3 in amino acids: CASSQVGGLAEAFF. The CDR3 region has the DNA TGCGCCAGCAGCCAAGTCGGGGGGCTGGCAGAAGCTTTCTTT.